The 26 T cell receptor beta chains below come from one sample, sequenced in a study of cytomegalovirus exposure and HLA in healthy donors. Primers: 60 Vbeta forward and 13 Jbeta reverse. TCRdb keeps only in-frame clones here, not all; method: immunoSEQ multiplex PCR. Here the sample spans 150,000 to 180,000 clones, less than 80% being singletons. Sequencing used PBMCs. Receptors originate from a man under 40 in good health and CMV-seronegative.

Here the CDR3 reads CASSQDRAGYGYTF. The CDR3 DNA reads as TGCGCCAGCAGCCAAGACAGGGCAGGCTATGGCTACACCTTC. The rearrangement joins TRBV4-3 to TRBJ1-2, with a possible D match to TRBD1 (5 bases). V gave up 0 bases and J gave up 4 bases, with 9 bases separating them. Looked up from germline, CDR1 is LGHNA and CDR2 is YSLEER. This CDR3 has 14 amino acids.

The rearrangement uses TRBV19 and TRBJ1-1, with 12 bases lining up with TRBD1. The length of the CDR3 is 18 residues. V gave up 0 bases and J gave up 6 bases; unmatched junction bases: 11. Germline V gene lookup returns CDR1 LNHDA and CDR2 SQIVND (reference sequence). CDR3 DNA sequence: TGTGCCAGTAGTATAGAGCTGTTCCGGGACAGGGGGCCCGCTGAAGCTTTCTTT. Protein sequence: CASSIELFRDRGPAEAFF.

The genes are TRBV6-1 and TRBJ2-3, with unresolved D. Trimming shortened V by 2 bases and J by 4 bases, and 4 bases separated the two germline ends. CDR3 length: 12 residues. Germline-derived CDR1 and CDR2 are MNHNS and SASEGT. The chain's CDR3 is CASSETPDTQYF. The DNA of the CDR3 is TGTGCCAGCAGTGAAACTCCAGATACGCAGTATTTT.

The V and J genes are TRBV5-1 and TRBJ1-2, with 9 bases identical to TRBD1. Trimming cost V 4 bases and J 8 bases; bases outside gene matches: 12. Germline loops: CDR1 SGHRS, CDR2 YFSETQ. CDR3 length: 15 residues. The CDR3 loop is CASSPAPGQGRGYTF. The CDR3 DNA reads as TGCGCCAGCAGCCCGGCCCCGGGACAGGGCAGAGGCTACACCTTC.

The chain recombines TRBV7-3 with TRBJ2-1; 8 nucleotides match TRBD2. The CDR3 sequence is 15 residues long. V dropped 6 bases and J dropped 2; count of bases not matched to a gene: 6. Germline assignment: CDR1 SGHTA and CDR2 FQGTGA. The CDR3 nucleotides read TGTGCCAGCAGTGACAGCGGGGGAGCCTACAATGAGCAGTTCTTC. Translation: CASSDSGGAYNEQFF.

The chain employs TRBV2 and TRBJ1-6, with TRBD1 identical over 8 bases. The CDR3 totals 14 residues. Germline CDR1 SNHLY, CDR2 FYNNEI. The V segment lost 3 bases and the J segment 5 bases; nucleotides outside the gene matches: 0. CDR3 sequence reads: CASSEGQDNSPLHF. The CDR3 DNA sequence: TGTGCCAGCAGTGAGGGACAGGATAATTCACCCCTCCACTTT.

The rearrangement joins TRBV9 to TRBJ2-1; D is perhaps TRBD1 (6 bases). Per germline, CDR1 SGDLS and CDR2 YYNGEE. V was cut by 0 bases and J by 7 bases, with 11 bases left in between. CDR3 length: 14 amino acids. CDR3 region: CASSVGQGNNEQFF. The CDR3 DNA follows: TGTGCCAGCAGCGTAGGGCAGGGGAATAATGAGCAGTTCTTC.

This clone showed up just a few times. The V gene is TRBV5-6, the J gene TRBJ1-1, with 10 bases aligning to TRBD1. Germline V gives CDR1 SGHDT, CDR2 YYEEEE. V lost 4 bases to trimming and J lost 0 bases; unmatched junction nucleotides: 3. The CDR3 consists of 15 residues. CDR3 DNA sequence: TGTGCCAGCAGCCTGGGACAGGGGTTGAACACTGAAGCTTTCTTT. Translating gives CASSLGQGLNTEAFF.

J is TRBJ2-7 and V is TRBV30, with TRBD2 identical over 8 bases. The CDR3 consists of 13 residues. V shed 5 bases, J shed 5 bases, and the junction held 8 bases outside the gene matches. The V gene's germline CDR1 is GTSNPN and CDR2 SVGIG (reference sequence). The CDR3 region has the DNA TGTGCCTGGGAAATAGCGGGGAGCCACGAGCAGTACTTC. Residues: CAWEIAGSHEQYF.

V and J are TRBV7-2 and TRBJ2-2; TRBD1 matches 9 bases. V lost 2 bases to trimming and J lost 6 bases; unmatched junction nucleotides: 13. The CDR3 runs to 18 residues. CDR1 and CDR2 (germline): SGHTA, FQGNSA. The CDR3: CASSLSPPGQGVAGELFF. CDR3 nucleotide sequence: TGTGCCAGCAGCTTATCCCCCCCGGGACAGGGAGTCGCCGGGGAGCTGTTTTTT.

This sequence joins TRBV28 and TRBJ1-3; D remains unclear. V was pared by 5 bases and J by 6 bases, with 17 bases between. The CDR3 is 15 amino acids. Per the germline V gene, CDR1 is MDHEN and CDR2 is SYDVKM. The CDR3, as DNA: TGTGCCAGCAGTGACCGAGGAAAAAAAGAAAACACCATATATTTT. Translated, it gives CASSDRGKKENTIYF.

The chain uses TRBV6-5 and TRBJ2-6; maybe TRBD2 (6 bases). CDR1 and CDR2 from the germline V gene are MNHEY and SVGAGI. The ends were cut back, 8 bases at V and 0 bases at J, with 8 bases in the middle. This CDR3 is 14 amino acids long. CDR3 in DNA: TGTGCCAGCTACGGGAGCTCTGGGGCCAACGTCCTGACTTTC. It translates to CASYGSSGANVLTF.

This chain links TRBV14 with TRBJ2-2, with TRBD2 identical over 7 bases. The CDR3 loop spans 13 amino acids. The junction had 0 bases not matched to a gene; V was cut back by 4 bases and J by 4 bases. The germline V gene has CDR1 SGHDN and CDR2 FVKESK. The CDR3 DNA reads TGTGCCAGCAGCCGGACTAGCACCGGGGAGCTGTTTTTT. It specifies CASSRTSTGELFF.

The chain couples TRBV6-5 to TRBJ2-7; TRBD1 is a possible D gene (6 bases). Trimming stripped 3 bases from V and 4 bases from J, with 13 bases between. CDR1 and CDR2 from the germline V gene are MNHEY and SVGAGI. The CDR3 has 14 amino acids. CDR3 sequence: CASSYSTGGYEQYF. CDR3 in DNA: TGTGCCAGCAGTTATTCGACAGGTGGTTACGAGCAGTACTTC.

This clone was seen once. The chain has TRBV7-9 and TRBJ2-7; 9 bases are a match to TRBD1. The CDR3 is 16 residues long. Trimming took 4 bases from V and 2 from J; bases not matched to a gene: 9. Germline-derived CDR1 and CDR2 are SEHNR and FQNEAQ (reference sequence). The CDR3 here is CASSSSDRGDTYEQYF. For the CDR3, the DNA is TGTGCCAGCAGCTCCAGTGACAGGGGGGACACCTACGAGCAGTACTTC.

The rearrangement links TRBV7-9 to TRBJ1-1; 7 bases map to TRBD1. This CDR3 is built from 16 residues. V dropped 5 bases and J dropped 4; count of bases not matched to a gene: 13. Germline CDR1 is SEHNR and CDR2 is FQNEAQ (reference sequence). The CDR3: CASSPARGQSVTEAFF. The CDR3 DNA follows: TGTGCCAGCAGCCCCGCCCGGGGACAGTCGGTCACTGAAGCTTTCTTT. Using reference TRBV7-9 and TRBJ1-1 for the parts outside the CDR3, the full variable domain is DTGVSQNPRHKITKRGQNVTFRCDPISEHNRLYWYRQTLGQGPEFLTYFQNEAQLEKSRLLSDRFSAERPKGSFSTLEIQRTEQGDSAMYLCASSPARGQSVTEAFFGQGTRLTVV.

The J gene is TRBJ2-7, the V gene TRBV5-1; D gene unclear. The ends were cut back, 0 bases at V and 0 bases at J, with 13 bases in the middle. Germline values: CDR1 SGHRS, CDR2 YFSETQ. CDR3 length: 16 amino acids. CDR3 amino acids: CASSLASSAASYEQYF. The DNA of the CDR3 is TGCGCCAGCAGCTTGGCCAGTTCGGCGGCCTCCTACGAGCAGTACTTC.

This clone was seen a handful of times. The rearrangement links TRBV4-3 to TRBJ2-5; 10 bases are a match to TRBD2. J gave up 4 bases and V 3 bases, and 5 bases lay outside the gene matches. Germline CDR1 reads LGHNA; CDR2 reads YSLEER. The CDR3 is made up of 15 amino acids. The CDR3 region has the DNA TGCGCCAGCAGCCATGGACTAGCGGTCGGAGAGACCCAGTACTTC. It is translated as CASSHGLAVGETQYF.

The V call is TRBV7-2, the J call TRBJ1-1; no clear D. Germline CDR1 is SGHTA and CDR2 is FQGNSA. V was clipped by 5 bases and J by 1 base, with 11 bases between them. This CDR3 spans 14 amino acids. The CDR3 bases are TGTGCCAGCAGCCCGGGATGGGGGAACACTGAAGCTTTCTTT. Translating it yields CASSPGWGNTEAFF.

The chain uses TRBV6-1 and TRBJ1-6; 8 bases agree with TRBD1. Trimming took 4 bases from V and 10 from J; bases not matched to a gene: 6. This CDR3 comprises 14 residues. Germline CDR1 MNHNS, CDR2 SASEGT. The chain's CDR3 is CASSGDRGGSPLHF. DNA for the CDR3: TGTGCCAGCAGTGGAGACAGGGGAGGATCACCCCTCCACTTT.

This clone was observed a few times. The genes are TRBV4-1 and TRBJ2-2, with a weak D call TRBD1 (6 bases). The CDR3 is 14 residues long. The germline V gene encodes CDR1 MGHRA and CDR2 YSYEKL. The CDR3 spells CAGATAIGTGELFF. For the CDR3, the DNA is TGCGCGGGGGCTACGGCGATAGGGACCGGGGAGCTGTTTTTT.

CDR3 nucleotide sequence: TGTGCCAGCAGCGGACAGTATGGCTACACCTTC. Amino acid sequence: CASSGQYGYTF. The chain uses TRBV2 and TRBJ1-2; the D gene is possibly TRBD1 (6 bases). V was trimmed by 6 bases and J by 5 bases, leaving 7 bases between them. The CDR3 is 11 amino acids. Germline-derived CDR1 and CDR2 are SNHLY and FYNNEI.

A remark on this clone: The junction and the germline gene differ at one end; a read error may be behind it. The chain carries TRBV15 and TRBJ1-5, with D tentatively TRBD1 (5 bases). Germline V gene lookup returns CDR1 LNHNV and CDR2 YYDKDF (reference sequence). CDR3 length: 13 amino acids. CDR3 nucleotides: TGTGCCACCAGTACAGGAATATCTCAGCCCCAGAATTTT. It yields the protein CATSTGISQPQNF.

The chain has TRBV5-8 and TRBJ2-3; 10 nucleotides line up with TRBD2. Germline lookup yields CDR1 SGHTS and CDR2 YDEGEE. With V trimmed by 2 bases and J by 0 bases, 3 bases remained unmatched. CDR3 length: 16 amino acids. The DNA of the CDR3 is TGTGCCAGCAGCTTCGGGACTAGCGATAGCACAGATACGCAGTATTTT. Translation: CASSFGTSDSTDTQYF.

The chain links TRBV7-9 to TRBJ2-7; 8 nucleotides match TRBD2. This CDR3 has 14 amino acids. V was clipped by 1 base and J by 4 bases; unmatched bases: 3. Germline V lookup: CDR1 SEHNR, CDR2 FQNEAQ (reference sequence). This CDR3 is CASSLEGLVYEQYF. The DNA of the CDR3 is TGTGCCAGCAGCTTAGAGGGACTAGTGTACGAGCAGTACTTC.

The chain employs TRBV6-6 and TRBJ1-4; D gene unclear. V was trimmed by 5 bases and J by 4 bases, leaving 8 bases between them. Germline V lookup: CDR1 MNHNY, CDR2 SVGAGI (reference sequence). The CDR3 spans 13 residues. The CDR3 here is CASSITGNEKLFF. The DNA of the CDR3 is TGTGCCAGCAGTATCACTGGTAATGAAAAACTGTTTTTT.